Each of the 2 T cell receptor beta chains below was sequenced from the same sample in a study of T cell repertoires in cytomegalovirus infection. Via MiXCR, TCRdb re-called the reads, giving one row per CDR3 protein. The top ten hold 15% to 20% of the sample, which has 640,000 or so distinct CDR3 sequences, roughly 33% seen once. Their target antigens are unknown. Sequencing used cultured PBMCs, obtained from culture after CMV antigen stimulation. All receptors derive from a human donor in good health (CMV status not recorded). Some clones in this sample may be carry-over from other donors' samples.

The chain uses TRBV6-2 or TRBV6-3 and TRBJ2-5; either TRBD1 or TRBD2 may fit D (5 bases each). The V and J ends lost 4 bases and 2 bases respectively, with 14 bases between them. The CDR3 runs 15 residues. Germline V gene lookup returns CDR1 MNHEY and CDR2 SVGEGT. CDR3 bases: TGTGCCAGCAGTTGGGGACGGGGCCGACAAGAGACCCAGTACTTC. Protein sequence: CASSWGRGRQETQYF.

This clonotype was counted a few times. The CDR3 protein is CASSPNPGSSPFYEQYF. CDR3 sequence (DNA): TGTGCCAGCAGCCCCAATCCCGGGAGCAGCCCCTTCTACGAGCAGTACTTC. The V call is TRBV7-2, the J call TRBJ2-7; D perhaps matches TRBD2 (6 bases). The V gene's germline CDR1 is SGHTA and CDR2 FQGNSA. The CDR3 is 17 amino acids. V lost 5 bases and J 3 bases, leaving 23 bases between the germline ends.